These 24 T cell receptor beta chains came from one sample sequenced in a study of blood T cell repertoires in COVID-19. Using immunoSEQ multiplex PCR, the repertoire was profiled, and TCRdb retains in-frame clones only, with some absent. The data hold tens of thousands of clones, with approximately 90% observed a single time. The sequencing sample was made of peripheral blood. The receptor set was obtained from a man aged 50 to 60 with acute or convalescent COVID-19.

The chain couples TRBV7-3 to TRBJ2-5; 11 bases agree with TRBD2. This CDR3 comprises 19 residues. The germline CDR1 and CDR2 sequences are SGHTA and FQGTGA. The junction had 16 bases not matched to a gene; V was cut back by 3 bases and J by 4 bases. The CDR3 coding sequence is TGTGCCAGCAGCTTCCCCCAGGATAGCGGGGGGGCCGTAGGAGAGACCCAGTACTTC. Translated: CASSFPQDSGGAVGETQYF.

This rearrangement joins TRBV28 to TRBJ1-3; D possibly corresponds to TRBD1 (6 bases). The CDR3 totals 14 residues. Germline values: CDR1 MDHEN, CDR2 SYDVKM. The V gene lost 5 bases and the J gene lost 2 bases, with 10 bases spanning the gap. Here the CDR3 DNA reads TGTGCCAGCAGTAGGAACAGGGCTGGAAACACCATATATTTT. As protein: CASSRNRAGNTIYF.

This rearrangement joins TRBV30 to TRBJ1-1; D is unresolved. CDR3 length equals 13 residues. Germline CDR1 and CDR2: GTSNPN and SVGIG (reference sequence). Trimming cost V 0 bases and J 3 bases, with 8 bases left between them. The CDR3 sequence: CAWSVNRDTEAFF. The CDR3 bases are TGTGCCTGGAGTGTAAACCGGGACACTGAAGCTTTCTTT.

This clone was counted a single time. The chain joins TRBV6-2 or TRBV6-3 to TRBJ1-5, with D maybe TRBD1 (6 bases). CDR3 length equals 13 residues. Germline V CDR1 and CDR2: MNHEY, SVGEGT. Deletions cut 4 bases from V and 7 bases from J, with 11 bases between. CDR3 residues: CASSLTGKQPQHF. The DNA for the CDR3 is TGTGCCAGCAGTTTAACAGGGAAACAGCCCCAGCATTTT.

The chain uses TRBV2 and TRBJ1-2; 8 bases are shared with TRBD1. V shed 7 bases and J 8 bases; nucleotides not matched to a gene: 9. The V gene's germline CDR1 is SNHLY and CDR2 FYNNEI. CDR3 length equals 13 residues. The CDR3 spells CASIPDRERGYTF. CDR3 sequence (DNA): TGTGCCAGCATCCCGGACAGGGAGCGCGGCTACACCTTC. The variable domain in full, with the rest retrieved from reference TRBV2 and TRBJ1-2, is EPEVTQTPSHQVTQMGQEVILRCVPISNHLYFYWYRQILGQKVEFLVSFYNNEISEKSEIFDDQFSVERPDGSNFTLKIRSTKLEDSAMYFCASIPDRERGYTFGSGTRLTVV.

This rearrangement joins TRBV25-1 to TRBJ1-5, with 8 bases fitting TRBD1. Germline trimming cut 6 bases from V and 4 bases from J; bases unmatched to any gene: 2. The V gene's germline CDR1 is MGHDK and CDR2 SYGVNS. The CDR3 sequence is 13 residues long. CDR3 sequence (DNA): TGTGCCAGCAGAGGACAGGGTAATCAGCCCCAGCATTTT. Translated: CASRGQGNQPQHF.

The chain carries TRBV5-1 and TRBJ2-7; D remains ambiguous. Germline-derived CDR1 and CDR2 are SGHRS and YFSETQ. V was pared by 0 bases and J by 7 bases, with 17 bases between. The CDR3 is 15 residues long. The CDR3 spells CASSLGRSPSQEQYF. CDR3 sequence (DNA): TGCGCCAGCAGCTTGGGACGGAGCCCTTCGCAGGAGCAGTACTTC.

CDR3 DNA: TGTGCCAGCAGTGAAGCGGCAGGGGAATCACCCCTCCACTTT. As protein: CASSEAAGESPLHF. V usage is TRBV6-1 and J usage is TRBJ1-6; D is perhaps TRBD1 (6 bases). V lost 0 bases and J lost 10, with 10 bases in between. CDR3 length: 14 amino acids. Germline CDR1 is MNHNS and CDR2 is SASEGT.

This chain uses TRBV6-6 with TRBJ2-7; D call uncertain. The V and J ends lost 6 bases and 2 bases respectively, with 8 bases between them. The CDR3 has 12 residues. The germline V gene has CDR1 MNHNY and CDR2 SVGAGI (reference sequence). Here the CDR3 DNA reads TGTGCCAGCAGCCGAACAACCTACGAGCAGTACGTC. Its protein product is CASSRTTYEQYV.

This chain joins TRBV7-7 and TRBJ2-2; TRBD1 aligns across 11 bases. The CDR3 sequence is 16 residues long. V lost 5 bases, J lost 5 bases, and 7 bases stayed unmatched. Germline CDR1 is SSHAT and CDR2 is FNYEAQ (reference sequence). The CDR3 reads CASSPGQGASTGELFF. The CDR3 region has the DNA TGTGCCAGCAGCCCCGGACAGGGGGCATCAACCGGGGAGCTGTTTTTT.

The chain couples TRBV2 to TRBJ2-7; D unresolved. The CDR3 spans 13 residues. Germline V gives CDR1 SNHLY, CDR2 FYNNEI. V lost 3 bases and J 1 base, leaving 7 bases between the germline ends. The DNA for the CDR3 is TGTGCCAGCAGTGAGTACAGATCCTACGAGCAGTACTTC. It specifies CASSEYRSYEQYF.

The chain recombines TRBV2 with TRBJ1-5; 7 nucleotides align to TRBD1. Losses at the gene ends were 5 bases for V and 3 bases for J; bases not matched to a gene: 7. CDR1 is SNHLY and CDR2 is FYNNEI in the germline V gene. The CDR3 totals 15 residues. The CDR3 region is CASSRQGGNNQPQHF. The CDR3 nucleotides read TGTGCCAGCAGTCGACAGGGCGGTAACAATCAGCCCCAGCATTTT.

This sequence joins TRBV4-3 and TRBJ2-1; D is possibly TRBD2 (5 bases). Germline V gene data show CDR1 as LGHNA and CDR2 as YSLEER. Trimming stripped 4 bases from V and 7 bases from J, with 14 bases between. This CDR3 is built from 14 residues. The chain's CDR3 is CASSPGGPRNEQFF. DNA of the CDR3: TGCGCCAGCAGCCCCGGAGGACCCCGGAATGAGCAGTTCTTC.

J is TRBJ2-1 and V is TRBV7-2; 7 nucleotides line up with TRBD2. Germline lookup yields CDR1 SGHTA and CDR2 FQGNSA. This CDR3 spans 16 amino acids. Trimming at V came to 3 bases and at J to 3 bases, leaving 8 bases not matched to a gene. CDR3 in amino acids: CASSFPPGRVYNEQFF. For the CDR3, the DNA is TGTGCCAGCAGCTTCCCTCCGGGGAGGGTCTACAATGAGCAGTTCTTC.

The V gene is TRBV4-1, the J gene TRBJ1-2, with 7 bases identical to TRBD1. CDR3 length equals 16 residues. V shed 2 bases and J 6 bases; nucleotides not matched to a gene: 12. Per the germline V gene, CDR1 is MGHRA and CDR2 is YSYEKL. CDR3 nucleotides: TGCGCCAGCAGCCAACCAAGACAGGGAAATAGGGATGGCTACACCTTC. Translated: CASSQPRQGNRDGYTF.

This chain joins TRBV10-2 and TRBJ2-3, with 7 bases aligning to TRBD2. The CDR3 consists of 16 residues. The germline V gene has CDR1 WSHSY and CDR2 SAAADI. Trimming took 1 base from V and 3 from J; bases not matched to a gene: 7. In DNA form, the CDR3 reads TGCGCCAGCAGTGAGTTAGATAGGGAGGGGACAGATACGCAGTATTTT. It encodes CASSELDREGTDTQYF.

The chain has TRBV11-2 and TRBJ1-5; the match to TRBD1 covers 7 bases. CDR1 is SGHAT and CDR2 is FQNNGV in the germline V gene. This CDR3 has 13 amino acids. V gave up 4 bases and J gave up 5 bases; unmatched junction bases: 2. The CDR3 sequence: CASSWDSYQPQHF. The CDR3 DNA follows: TGTGCCAGCAGCTGGGACAGCTATCAGCCCCAGCATTTT. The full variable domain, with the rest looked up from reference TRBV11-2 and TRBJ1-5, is EAGVAQSPRYKIIEKRQSVAFWCNPISGHATLYWYQQILGQGPKLLIQFQNNGVVDDSQLPKDRFSAERLKGVDSTLKIQPAKLEDSAVYLCASSWDSYQPQHFGDGTRLSIL.

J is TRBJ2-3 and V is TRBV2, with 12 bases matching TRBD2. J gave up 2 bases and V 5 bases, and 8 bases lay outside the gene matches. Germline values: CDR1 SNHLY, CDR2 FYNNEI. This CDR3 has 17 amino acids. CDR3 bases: TGTGCCAGCAGTCGATGGACTAGCGGGACGGACACAGATACGCAGTATTTT. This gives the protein CASSRWTSGTDTDTQYF. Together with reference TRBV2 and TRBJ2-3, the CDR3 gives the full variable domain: EPEVTQTPSHQVTQMGQEVILRCVPISNHLYFYWYRQILGQKVEFLVSFYNNEISEKSEIFDDQFSVERPDGSNFTLKIRSTKLEDSAMYFCASSRWTSGTDTDTQYFGPGTRLTVL.

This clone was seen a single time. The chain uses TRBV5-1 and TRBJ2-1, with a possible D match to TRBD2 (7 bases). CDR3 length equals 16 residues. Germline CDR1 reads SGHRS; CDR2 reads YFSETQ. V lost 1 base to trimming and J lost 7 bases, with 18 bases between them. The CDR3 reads CASSLPQGGGGNEQFF. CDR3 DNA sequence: TGCGCCAGCAGCTTGCCCCAAGGGGGGGGAGGGAATGAGCAGTTCTTC.

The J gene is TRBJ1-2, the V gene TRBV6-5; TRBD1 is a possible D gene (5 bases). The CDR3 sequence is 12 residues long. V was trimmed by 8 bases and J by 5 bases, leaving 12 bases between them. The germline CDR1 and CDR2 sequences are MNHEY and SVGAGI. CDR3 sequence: CASGNGGYGYTF. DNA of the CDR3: TGTGCCAGCGGGAACGGGGGATATGGCTACACCTTC.

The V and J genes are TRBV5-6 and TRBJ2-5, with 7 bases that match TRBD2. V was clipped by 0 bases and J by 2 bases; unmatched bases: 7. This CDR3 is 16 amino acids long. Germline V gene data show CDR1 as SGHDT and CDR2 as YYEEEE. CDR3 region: CASSLVQIGRQETQYF. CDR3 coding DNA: TGTGCCAGCAGCTTGGTACAAATCGGGAGGCAAGAGACCCAGTACTTC.

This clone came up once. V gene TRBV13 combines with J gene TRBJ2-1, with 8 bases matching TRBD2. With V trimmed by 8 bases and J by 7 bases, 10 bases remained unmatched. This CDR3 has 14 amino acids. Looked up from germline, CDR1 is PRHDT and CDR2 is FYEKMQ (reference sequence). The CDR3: CASGRGLEGNEQFF. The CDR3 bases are TGTGCCAGCGGACGGGGACTAGAAGGGAATGAGCAGTTCTTC.

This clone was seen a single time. The CDR3 DNA follows: TGTGCCAGCCGTGGAGAGGGGGGGGTGAACACCGGGGAGCTGTTTTTT. Translation: CASRGEGGVNTGELFF. The gene calls are TRBV6-1 and TRBJ2-2, with D maybe TRBD2 (7 bases). CDR1 and CDR2 (germline): MNHNS, SASEGT. The ends were cut back, 8 bases at V and 1 base at J, with 17 bases in the middle. CDR3 size: 16 residues.

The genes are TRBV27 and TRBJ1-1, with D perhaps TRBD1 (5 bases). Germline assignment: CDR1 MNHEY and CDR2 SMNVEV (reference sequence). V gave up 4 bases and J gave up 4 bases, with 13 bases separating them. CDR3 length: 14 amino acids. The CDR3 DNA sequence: TGTGCCAGCAGTTCAGGCAGGGTGAGCACTGAAGCTTTCTTT. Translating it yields CASSSGRVSTEAFF.